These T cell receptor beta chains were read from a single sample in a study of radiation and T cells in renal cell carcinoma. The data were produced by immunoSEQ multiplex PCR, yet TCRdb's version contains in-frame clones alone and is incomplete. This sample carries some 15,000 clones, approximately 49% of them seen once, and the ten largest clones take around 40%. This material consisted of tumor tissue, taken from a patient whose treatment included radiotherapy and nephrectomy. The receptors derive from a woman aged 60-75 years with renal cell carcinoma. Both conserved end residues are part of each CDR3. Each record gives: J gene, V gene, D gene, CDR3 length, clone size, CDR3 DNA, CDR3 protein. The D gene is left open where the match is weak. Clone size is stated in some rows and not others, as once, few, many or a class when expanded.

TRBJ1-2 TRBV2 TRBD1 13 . TGTGCCAGCAGCCGAACAGGGGACGCAGGCTACACCTTC CASSRTGDAGYTF
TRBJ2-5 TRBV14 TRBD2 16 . TGTGCCAGCAGCCTCCCGACTAGCGGAGCCCAAGAGACCCAGTACTTC CASSLPTSGAQETQYF
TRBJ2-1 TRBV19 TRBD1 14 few TGTGCCAGTAGTACCCGGACAGGGGGGAATGAGCAGTTCTTC CASSTRTGGNEQFF
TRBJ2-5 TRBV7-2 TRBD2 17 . TGTGCCAGCAGCCTAGGTGGGGCGGGAGGAAACCAAGAGACCCAGTACTTC CASSLGGAGGNQETQYF
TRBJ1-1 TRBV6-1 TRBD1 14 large TGTGCCAGCGGTTGGACAGGGAGGGGAACTGAAGCTTTCTTT CASGWTGRGTEAFF
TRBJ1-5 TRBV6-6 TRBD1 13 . TGTGCCAGCAATCAGCAGGGGGATCAGCCCCAGCATTTT CASNQQGDQPQHF
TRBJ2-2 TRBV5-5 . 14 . TGTGCCAGCACCCCGTGGGGGGATACCGGGGAGCTGTTTTTT CASTPWGDTGELFF
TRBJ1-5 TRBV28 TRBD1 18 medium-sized TGTGCCAGCAGTACCCGGGACAGGAACTATAGAGGCAATCAGCCCCAGCATTTT CASSTRDRNYRGNQPQHF
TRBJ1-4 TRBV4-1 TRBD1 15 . TGCGCCACCGCGGACAGGGGGTCAACTAATGAAAAACTGTTTTTT CATADRGSTNEKLFF
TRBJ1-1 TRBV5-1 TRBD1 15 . TGCGCCAGCAGCTTGGGAGGACAGGCGAACACTGAAGCTTTCTTT CASSLGGQANTEAFF
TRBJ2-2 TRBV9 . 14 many TGTGCCAGCAGCCCTCGGACATTTACCGGGGAGCTGTTTTTT CASSPRTFTGELFF
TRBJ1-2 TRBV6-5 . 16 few TGTGCCAGCAGTTACTCGATCTGGGGGCCCGAATATGGCTACACCTTC CASSYSIWGPEYGYTF
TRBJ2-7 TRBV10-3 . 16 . TGTGCCAGCACCACTACACCGGGGCAGGGATACTACGAGCAGTACTTC CASTTTPGQGYYEQYF
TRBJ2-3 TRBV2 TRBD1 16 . TGTGCCAGCAGTGAAGAAGAGACAGGGTTTACAGATACGCAGTATTTT CASSEEETGFTDTQYF
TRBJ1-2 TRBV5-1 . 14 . TGCGCCAGCAGCTTAGAACAGGGTGGCTATGGCTACACCTTC CASSLEQGGYGYTF
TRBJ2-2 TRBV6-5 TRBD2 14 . TGTGCCAGCAGTTACGGGACTAAGAGCGGGGAGCTGTTTTTT CASSYGTKSGELFF
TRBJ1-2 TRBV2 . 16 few TGTGCCAGCACCCTGGTAGCGGCTTTTTCTAACTATGGCTACACCTTC CASTLVAAFSNYGYTF
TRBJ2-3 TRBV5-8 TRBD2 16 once TGTGCCAGCAGCTTGGCCTGGGGGGGAGGAACAGATACGCAGTATTTT CASSLAWGGGTDTQYF
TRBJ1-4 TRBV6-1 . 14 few TGTGCCAGCAGTGAAGGGACAAATAATGAAAAACTGTTTTTT CASSEGTNNEKLFF
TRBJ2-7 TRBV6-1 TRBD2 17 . TGTGCCAGCAGTGCGGGACTAGCGGGTGTTACTTCCTACGAGCAGTACTTC CASSAGLAGVTSYEQYF
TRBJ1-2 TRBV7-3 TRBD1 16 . TGTGCCAGCAGCAATTACGGCGGGACAGGGGGCGATGGCTACACCTTC CASSNYGGTGGDGYTF
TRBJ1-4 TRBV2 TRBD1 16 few TGTGCCAGCAGTGAGGGACAGGGGGCAACTAATGAAAAACTGTTTTTT CASSEGQGATNEKLFF
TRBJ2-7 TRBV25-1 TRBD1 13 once TGTGCCAGCAGCGGACAGGGTACCTACGAGCAGTACTTC CASSGQGTYEQYF
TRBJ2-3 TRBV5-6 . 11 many TGTGCCAGCAGCTTCATAGATACGCAGTATTTT CASSFIDTQYF
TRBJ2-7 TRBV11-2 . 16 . TGTGCCAGCAGCCCCTTTCCGACAGTGGGGTCCTACGAGCAGTACTTC CASSPFPTVGSYEQYF
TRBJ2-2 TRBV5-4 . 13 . TGTGCCAGCAGCCAAGATCAGTGGAGGGAGCTGTTTTTT CASSQDQWRELFF
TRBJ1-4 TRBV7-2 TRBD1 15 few TGTGCCAGCAGCTTACGAGGACAGGGGAATGAAAAACTGTTTTTT CASSLRGQGNEKLFF
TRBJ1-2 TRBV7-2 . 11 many TGTGCCAGCAGCCCAGGGTACGGCTACACCTTC CASSPGYGYTF
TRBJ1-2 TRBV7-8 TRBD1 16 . TGTGCCAGCAGCTCTACAGGACAGGAAGCTAACTATGGCTACACCTTC CASSSTGQEANYGYTF
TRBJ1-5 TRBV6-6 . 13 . TGTGCCAGTCGACAGGCTGCCAATCAGCCCCAGCATTTT CASRQAANQPQHF
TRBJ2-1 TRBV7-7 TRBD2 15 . TGTGCTAGCAGCTCGGCTAGCGGGAGGGCCGGGGAGCAGTTCTTC CASSSASGRAGEQFF
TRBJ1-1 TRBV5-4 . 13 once TGTGCCAGCAGCTTGGGGGTCGGGCCGGGGGCTTTCTTT CASSLGVGPGAFF
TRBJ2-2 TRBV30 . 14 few TGTGCCTGGGGTCGACAGGCAAACACCGGGGAGCTGTTTTTT CAWGRQANTGELFF
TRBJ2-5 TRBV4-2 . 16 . TGTGCCAGCAGCCAAGAAACGCGAGGAGGGCAAGAGACCCAGTACTTC CASSQETRGGQETQYF
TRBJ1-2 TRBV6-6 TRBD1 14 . TGTGCCAGCAGTTCCCCCGGGACAGGGTTCGGCTACACCTTC CASSSPGTGFGYTF
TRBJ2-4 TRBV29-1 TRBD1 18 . TGCAGCGTTGAAGGATTTATAACCGACAGGGTGGCCAAAAACATTCAGTACTTC CSVEGFITDRVAKNIQYF
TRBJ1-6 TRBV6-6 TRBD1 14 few TGTGCCAGCAGACCGACAGGGGATAATTCACCCCTCCACTTT CASRPTGDNSPLHF
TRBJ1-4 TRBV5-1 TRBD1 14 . TGCGCCAGCAGACGGGACAGGGGACCTAATGAACTGTTTTTT CASRRDRGPNELFF
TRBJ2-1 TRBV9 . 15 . TGTGCCAGCAGCCCATGGGTCCTAGCTGCCAATGAGCAGTTCTTC CASSPWVLAANEQFF
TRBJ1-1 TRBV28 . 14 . TGTGCCAGCAGTTTTAGGCGGGCGAGCGGTGAAGCTTTCTTT CASSFRRASGEAFF
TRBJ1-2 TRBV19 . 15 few TGTGCCAGTAGTATTGAGACGGGCAGAAGGTATGGCTACACCTTC CASSIETGRRYGYTF
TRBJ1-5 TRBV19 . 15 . TGTGCCAGTAGTAGGTATGAAGGGATCAATCAGCCCCAGCATTTT CASSRYEGINQPQHF
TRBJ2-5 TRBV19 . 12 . TGTGCCAGTAGTATGAGGGGAGAGACCCAGTACTTC CASSMRGETQYF
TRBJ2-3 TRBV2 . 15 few TGTGCCAGCAGTGTTGGGCGGGGTAGCACAGATACGCAGTATTTT CASSVGRGSTDTQYF
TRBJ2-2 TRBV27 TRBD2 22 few TGTGCCAGCAGTTTATCGATTTCAATTCGGGGACTAGCGGGGGGGCGCACCGGGGAGCTGTTTTTT CASSLSISIRGLAGGRTGELFF